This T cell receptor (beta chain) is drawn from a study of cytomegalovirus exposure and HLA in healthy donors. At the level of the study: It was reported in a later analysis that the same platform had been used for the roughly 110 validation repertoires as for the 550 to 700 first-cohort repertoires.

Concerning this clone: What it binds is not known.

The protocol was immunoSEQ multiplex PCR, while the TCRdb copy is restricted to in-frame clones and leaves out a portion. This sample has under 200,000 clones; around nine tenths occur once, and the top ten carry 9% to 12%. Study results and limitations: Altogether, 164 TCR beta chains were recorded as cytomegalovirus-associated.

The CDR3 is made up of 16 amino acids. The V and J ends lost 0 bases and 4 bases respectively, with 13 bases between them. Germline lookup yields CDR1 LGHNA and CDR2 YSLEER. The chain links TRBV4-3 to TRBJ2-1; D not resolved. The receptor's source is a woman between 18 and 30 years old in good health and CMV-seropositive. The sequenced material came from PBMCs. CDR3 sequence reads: CASSQDRLENYNEQFF. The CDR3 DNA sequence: TGCGCCAGCAGCCAAGATCGGCTGGAGAATTACAATGAGCAGTTCTTC.